This is a list of T cell receptor beta chains from one sample in a study of post-analysis software for immune sequencing data. TCRdb recomputed calls from the PCR reads with MiXCR, one row per CDR3 protein. The sample has around 440,000 distinct CDR3 sequences, over 35% seen once. Sequencing was performed on blood. These receptors came from a girl aged 5-17 years with multiple sclerosis. Each CDR3 is given with its conserved first and last residue. Each record gives: J gene, D gene, V gene, clone size, CDR3 protein, CDR3 DNA. D genes are given only for firm matches. Some rows have no size entry. The others give once, few or many, or a class for an expanded clone.

J gene: TRBJ2-1
D gene: NA
V gene: TRBV29-1
clone size: NA
CDR3 protein: CSVEMGRDGSFF
CDR3 DNA: TGCAGCGTTGAAATGGGCAGGGATGGTTCGTTCTTC

J gene: TRBJ1-4
D gene: TRBD1
V gene: TRBV28
clone size: NA
CDR3 protein: CASSFGGGYEKLFF
CDR3 DNA: TGTGCCAGCAGTTTTGGAGGGGGCTATGAAAAACTGTTTTTT

J gene: TRBJ2-7
D gene: NA
V gene: TRBV12-3/TRBV12-4
clone size: NA
CDR3 protein: CASRRGSTYEQYF
CDR3 DNA: TGTGCCAGCAGACGGGGGAGTACCTACGAGCAGTACTTC

J gene: TRBJ1-5
D gene: NA
V gene: TRBV20-1
clone size: NA
CDR3 protein: CSARGGRVGNQPQHF
CDR3 DNA: TGCAGTGCTAGGGGGGGGCGCGTCGGCAATCAGCCCCAGCATTTT

J gene: TRBJ2-1
D gene: TRBD2
V gene: TRBV10-3
clone size: NA
CDR3 protein: CAITGTSGRSEQFF
CDR3 DNA: TGTGCCATCACTGGGACTAGCGGGAGAAGTGAGCAGTTCTTC

J gene: TRBJ1-2
D gene: NA
V gene: TRBV7-2
clone size: NA
CDR3 protein: CASSLVPEKTNYGYTF
CDR3 DNA: TGTGCCAGCAGCTTAGTGCCGGAGAAGACTAACTATGGCTACACCTTC

J gene: TRBJ2-1
D gene: NA
V gene: TRBV7-2
clone size: NA
CDR3 protein: CASNEGVLSNEQFF
CDR3 DNA: TGTGCCAGCAATGAGGGGGTCCTTTCCAATGAGCAGTTCTTC

J gene: TRBJ2-1
D gene: NA
V gene: TRBV25-1
clone size: NA
CDR3 protein: CASSANEQFF
CDR3 DNA: TGTGCCAGCAGTGCCAATGAGCAGTTCTTC

J gene: TRBJ2-7
D gene: NA
V gene: TRBV10-1
clone size: NA
CDR3 protein: CASSDPASYEQYF
CDR3 DNA: TGCGCCAGCAGTGATCCTGCCTCCTACGAGCAGTACTTC

J gene: TRBJ1-1
D gene: NA
V gene: TRBV12-3/TRBV12-4
clone size: few
CDR3 protein: CASSFADGSGEAFF
CDR3 DNA: TGTGCCAGCAGTTTCGCGGATGGGTCGGGTGAAGCTTTCTTT

J gene: TRBJ1-1
D gene: TRBD1
V gene: TRBV5-1
clone size: NA
CDR3 protein: CASSFSGTGNTEAFF
CDR3 DNA: TGCGCCAGCAGCTTTTCTGGGACAGGGAACACTGAAGCTTTCTTT

J gene: TRBJ2-7
D gene: TRBD1
V gene: TRBV27
clone size: NA
CDR3 protein: CASSRPGQGAREQYF
CDR3 DNA: TGTGCCAGCAGTCGGCCGGGACAGGGGGCGCGCGAGCAGTACTTC

J gene: TRBJ2-7
D gene: TRBD2
V gene: TRBV29-1
clone size: few
CDR3 protein: CSVASGYEQYF
CDR3 DNA: TGCAGCGTAGCTAGCGGATACGAGCAGTACTTC

J gene: TRBJ1-6
D gene: TRBD1
V gene: TRBV4-2
clone size: NA
CDR3 protein: CASSQEATGGNSPLHF
CDR3 DNA: TGTGCCAGCAGCCAAGAGGCGACAGGGGGCAATTCACCCCTCCACTTT

J gene: TRBJ2-7
D gene: TRBD2
V gene: TRBV20-1
clone size: NA
CDR3 protein: CSARGTVAGGPFEQYF
CDR3 DNA: TGCAGTGCTAGAGGAACCGTAGCGGGAGGGCCGTTCGAGCAGTACTTC

J gene: TRBJ2-1
D gene: NA
V gene: TRBV12-3/TRBV12-4
clone size: few
CDR3 protein: CASSFGPGGMDEQFF
CDR3 DNA: NA

J gene: TRBJ1-5
D gene: NA
V gene: TRBV12-3/TRBV12-4
clone size: few
CDR3 protein: CASSLRQTTPYNQPQHF
CDR3 DNA: TGTGCCAGCAGTTTACGGCAGACGACCCCGTATAATCAGCCCCAGCATTTT

J gene: TRBJ2-1
D gene: NA
V gene: TRBV6-2/TRBV6-3
clone size: NA
CDR3 protein: CASSYGVERSNEQFF
CDR3 DNA: TGTGCCAGCAGTTATGGGGTGGAGCGGTCCAATGAGCAGTTCTTC

J gene: TRBJ1-5
D gene: TRBD1
V gene: TRBV20-1
clone size: few
CDR3 protein: CSAREGTGNQPQHF
CDR3 DNA: TGCAGTGCTAGAGAGGGGACAGGCAATCAGCCCCAGCATTTT

J gene: TRBJ1-2
D gene: NA
V gene: TRBV5-1
clone size: NA
CDR3 protein: CASSVLGDYGYTF
CDR3 DNA: TGCGCCAGCAGCGTCCTGGGGGACTATGGCTACACCTTC

J gene: TRBJ1-4
D gene: NA
V gene: TRBV20-1
clone size: few
CDR3 protein: CSARDVGGRQEKLFF
CDR3 DNA: TGCAGTGCTAGAGATGTGGGGGGGCGGCAAGAAAAACTGTTTTTT

J gene: TRBJ1-1
D gene: TRBD1
V gene: TRBV7-3
clone size: NA
CDR3 protein: CASSPRTGPYTEAFF
CDR3 DNA: TGTGCCAGCAGCCCCCGGACAGGACCCTACACTGAAGCTTTCTTT

J gene: TRBJ2-1
D gene: TRBD1
V gene: TRBV10-3
clone size: few
CDR3 protein: CAIGNLGTGDYNEQFF
CDR3 DNA: TGTGCCATCGGTAACCTCGGGACAGGGGATTACAATGAGCAGTTCTTC

J gene: TRBJ2-7
D gene: NA
V gene: TRBV28
clone size: few
CDR3 protein: CASSFDNTYEQYF
CDR3 DNA: TGTGCCAGCAGTTTCGACAATACTTACGAGCAGTACTTC

J gene: TRBJ2-1
D gene: NA
V gene: TRBV28
clone size: NA
CDR3 protein: CASSFFRGYEQFF
CDR3 DNA: TGTGCCAGCAGTTTCTTCAGGGGATATGAGCAGTTCTTC

J gene: TRBJ1-2
D gene: NA
V gene: TRBV15
clone size: few
CDR3 protein: CATSRNTDDGYTF
CDR3 DNA: TGTGCCACCAGCAGAAATACAGATGATGGCTACACCTTC

J gene: TRBJ2-1
D gene: TRBD2
V gene: TRBV28
clone size: NA
CDR3 protein: CASSLTGGLAGYNGQFF
CDR3 DNA: TGTGCCAGCAGTTTAACCGGGGGACTAGCGGGCTACAATGGGCAGTTCTTC

J gene: TRBJ2-1
D gene: NA
V gene: TRBV19
clone size: NA
CDR3 protein: CASMAGIHPYNEQFF
CDR3 DNA: TGTGCCAGTATGGCGGGAATACACCCTTACAATGAGCAGTTCTTC

J gene: TRBJ2-7
D gene: NA
V gene: TRBV20-1
clone size: NA
CDR3 protein: CSATRGAGWEQYF
CDR3 DNA: TGCAGTGCTACTAGGGGGGCCGGTTGGGAGCAGTACTTC

J gene: TRBJ2-3
D gene: TRBD2
V gene: TRBV6-2/TRBV6-3
clone size: NA
CDR3 protein: CASSYSNGAGVRTDTQYF
CDR3 DNA: TGTGCCAGCAGTTACTCGAACGGCGCGGGAGTACGGACAGATACGCAGTATTTT

J gene: TRBJ2-1
D gene: NA
V gene: TRBV15
clone size: NA
CDR3 protein: CATRGRAGFNEQFF
CDR3 DNA: TGTGCCACCAGAGGCAGGGCGGGTTTTAATGAGCAGTTCTTC

J gene: TRBJ2-7
D gene: TRBD1
V gene: TRBV18
clone size: NA
CDR3 protein: CASSKGQGLYEQYF
CDR3 DNA: TGTGCCAGCTCAAAAGGACAGGGGCTATACGAGCAGTACTTC

J gene: TRBJ2-2
D gene: NA
V gene: TRBV9
clone size: NA
CDR3 protein: CASSAGLASTGELFF
CDR3 DNA: TGTGCCAGCAGCGCGGGACTCGCTTCCACCGGGGAGCTGTTTTTT

J gene: TRBJ2-7
D gene: NA
V gene: TRBV10-3
clone size: NA
CDR3 protein: CAISESGSSYNEQYF
CDR3 DNA: TGTGCCATCAGTGAGTCGGGGAGCTCCTACAATGAGCAGTACTTC

J gene: TRBJ2-1
D gene: NA
V gene: TRBV29-1
clone size: NA
CDR3 protein: CSVGLAQGLYNEQFF
CDR3 DNA: TGCAGCGTCGGACTGGCCCAGGGGCTCTACAATGAGCAGTTCTTC

J gene: TRBJ2-5
D gene: NA
V gene: TRBV28
clone size: NA
CDR3 protein: CASSFPGRNQETQYF
CDR3 DNA: TGTGCCAGCAGTTTTCCAGGAAGAAATCAAGAGACCCAGTACTTC

J gene: TRBJ2-7
D gene: NA
V gene: TRBV28
clone size: NA
CDR3 protein: CASSPRDKAYEQYF
CDR3 DNA: TGTGCCAGCAGTCCGCGGGACAAGGCGTACGAGCAGTACTTC